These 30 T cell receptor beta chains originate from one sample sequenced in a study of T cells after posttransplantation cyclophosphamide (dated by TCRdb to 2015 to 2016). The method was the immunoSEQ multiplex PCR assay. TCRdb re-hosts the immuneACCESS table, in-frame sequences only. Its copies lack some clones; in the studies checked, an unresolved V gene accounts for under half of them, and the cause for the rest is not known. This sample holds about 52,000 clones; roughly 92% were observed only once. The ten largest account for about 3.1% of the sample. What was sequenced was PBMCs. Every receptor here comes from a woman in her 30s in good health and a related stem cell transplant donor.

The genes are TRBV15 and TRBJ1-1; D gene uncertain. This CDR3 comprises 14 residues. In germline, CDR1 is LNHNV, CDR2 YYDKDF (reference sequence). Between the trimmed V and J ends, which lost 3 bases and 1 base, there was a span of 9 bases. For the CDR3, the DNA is TGTGCCACCAGCAGCCCACTTACGAACACTGAAGCTTTCTTT. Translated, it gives CATSSPLTNTEAFF.

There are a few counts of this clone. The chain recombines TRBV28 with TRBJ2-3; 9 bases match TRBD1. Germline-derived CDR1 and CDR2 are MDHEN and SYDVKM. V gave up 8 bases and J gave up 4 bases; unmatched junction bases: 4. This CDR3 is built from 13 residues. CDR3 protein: CASWDRDADTQYF. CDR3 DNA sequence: TGTGCCAGCTGGGACAGGGATGCAGATACGCAGTATTTT.

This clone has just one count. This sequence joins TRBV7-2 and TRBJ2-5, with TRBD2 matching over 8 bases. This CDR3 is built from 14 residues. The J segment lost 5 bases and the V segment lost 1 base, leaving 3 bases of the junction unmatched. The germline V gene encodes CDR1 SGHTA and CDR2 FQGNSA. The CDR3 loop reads CASSLGGGGETQYF. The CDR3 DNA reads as TGTGCCAGCAGCTTAGGCGGCGGGGGGGAGACCCAGTACTTC.

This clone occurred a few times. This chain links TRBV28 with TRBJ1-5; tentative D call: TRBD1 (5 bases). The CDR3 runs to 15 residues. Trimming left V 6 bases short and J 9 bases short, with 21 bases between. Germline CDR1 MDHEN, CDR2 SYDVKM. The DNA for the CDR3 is TGTGCCAGCAGACCCCCCTCCGGCGGGGGGAGGCCCCAGCATTTT. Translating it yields CASRPPSGGGRPQHF.

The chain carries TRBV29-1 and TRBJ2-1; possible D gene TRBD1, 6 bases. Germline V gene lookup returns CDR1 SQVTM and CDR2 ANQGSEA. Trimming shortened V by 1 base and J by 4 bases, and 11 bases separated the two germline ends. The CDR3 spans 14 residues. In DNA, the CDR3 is TGCAGCGTTGAAGGGGGTGACAGGTACAATGAGCAGTTCTTC. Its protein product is CSVEGGDRYNEQFF.

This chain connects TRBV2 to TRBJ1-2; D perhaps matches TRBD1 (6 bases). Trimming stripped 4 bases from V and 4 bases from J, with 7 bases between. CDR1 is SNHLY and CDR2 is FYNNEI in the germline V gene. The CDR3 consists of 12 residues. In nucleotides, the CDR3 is TGTGCCAGCAGTGTGACAGGCTATGGCTACACCTTC. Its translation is CASSVTGYGYTF.

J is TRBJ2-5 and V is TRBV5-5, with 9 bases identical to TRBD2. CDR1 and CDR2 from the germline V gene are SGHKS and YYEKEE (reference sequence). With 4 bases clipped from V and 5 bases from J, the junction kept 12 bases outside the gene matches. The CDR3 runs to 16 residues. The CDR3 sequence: CASSPVFSGGGETQYF. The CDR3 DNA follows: TGTGCCAGCAGCCCGGTTTTTAGCGGGGGCGGCGAGACCCAGTACTTC.

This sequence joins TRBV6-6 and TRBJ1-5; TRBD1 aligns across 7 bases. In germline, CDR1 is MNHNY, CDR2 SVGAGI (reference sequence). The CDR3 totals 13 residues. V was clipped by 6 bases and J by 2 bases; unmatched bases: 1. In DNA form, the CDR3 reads TGTGCCAGCAGAGGACAGGGCAATCAGCCCCAGCATTTT. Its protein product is CASRGQGNQPQHF.

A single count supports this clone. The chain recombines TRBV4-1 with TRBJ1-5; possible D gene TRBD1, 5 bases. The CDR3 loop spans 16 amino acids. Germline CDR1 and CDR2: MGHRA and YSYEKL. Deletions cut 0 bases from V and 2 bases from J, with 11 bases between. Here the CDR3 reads CASSQDLRVGNQPQHF. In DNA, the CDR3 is TGCGCCAGCAGCCAAGATCTCAGGGTTGGCAATCAGCCCCAGCATTTT.

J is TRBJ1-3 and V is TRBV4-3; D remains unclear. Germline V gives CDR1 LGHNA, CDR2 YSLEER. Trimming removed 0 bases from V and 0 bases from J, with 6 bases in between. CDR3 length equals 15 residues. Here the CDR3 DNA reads TGCGCCAGCAGCCAAGATCCCCACTCTGGAAACACCATATATTTT. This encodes CASSQDPHSGNTIYF.

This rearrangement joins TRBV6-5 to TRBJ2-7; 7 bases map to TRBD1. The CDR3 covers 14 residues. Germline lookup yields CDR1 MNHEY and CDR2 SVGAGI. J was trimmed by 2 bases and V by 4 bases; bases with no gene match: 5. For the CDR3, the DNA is TGTGCCAGCAGTTCGGGACAGCCTACCTACGAGCAGTACTTC. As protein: CASSSGQPTYEQYF.

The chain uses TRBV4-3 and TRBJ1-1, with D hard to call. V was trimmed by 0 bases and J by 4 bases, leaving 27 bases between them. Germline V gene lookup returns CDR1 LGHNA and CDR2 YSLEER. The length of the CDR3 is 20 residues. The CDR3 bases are TGCGCCAGCAGCCAAGATCGATTAGTCGGCCAGTACCTCCCGGGCACTGAAGCTTTCTTT. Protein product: CASSQDRLVGQYLPGTEAFF.

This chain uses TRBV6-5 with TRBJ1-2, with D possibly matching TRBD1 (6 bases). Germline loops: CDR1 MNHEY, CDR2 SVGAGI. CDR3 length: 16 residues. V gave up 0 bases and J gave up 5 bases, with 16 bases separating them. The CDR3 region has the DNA TGTGCCAGCAGTTACTCCCTCGTGGGGGCGCGGTATGGCTACACCTTC. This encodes CASSYSLVGARYGYTF.

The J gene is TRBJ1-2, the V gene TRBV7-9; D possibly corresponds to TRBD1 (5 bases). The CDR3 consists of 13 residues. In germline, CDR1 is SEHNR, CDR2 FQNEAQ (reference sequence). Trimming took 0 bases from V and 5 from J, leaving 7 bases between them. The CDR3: CASSLAGVYGYTF. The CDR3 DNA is TGTGCCAGCAGCTTAGCAGGGGTTTATGGCTACACCTTC.

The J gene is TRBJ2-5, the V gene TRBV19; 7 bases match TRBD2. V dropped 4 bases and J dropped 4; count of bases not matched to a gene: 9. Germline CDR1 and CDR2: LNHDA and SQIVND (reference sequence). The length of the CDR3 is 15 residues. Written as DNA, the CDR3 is TGTGCCAGTAGTAGTCCACGGGAGGTAGGAGAGACCCAGTACTTC. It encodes CASSSPREVGETQYF.

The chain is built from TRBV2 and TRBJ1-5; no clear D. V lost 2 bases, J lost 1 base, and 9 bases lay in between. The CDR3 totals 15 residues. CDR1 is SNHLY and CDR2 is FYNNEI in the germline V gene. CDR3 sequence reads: CASSEMVGSNQPQHF. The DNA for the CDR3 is TGTGCCAGCAGTGAAATGGTCGGGAGCAATCAGCCCCAGCATTTT.

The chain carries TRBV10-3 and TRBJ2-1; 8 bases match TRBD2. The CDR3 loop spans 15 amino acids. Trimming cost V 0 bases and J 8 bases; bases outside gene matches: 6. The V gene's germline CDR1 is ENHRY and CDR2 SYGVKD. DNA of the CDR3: TGTGCCATCAGTGAGTCGGGACTAGTGACCTATGAGCAGTTCTTC. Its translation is CAISESGLVTYEQFF.

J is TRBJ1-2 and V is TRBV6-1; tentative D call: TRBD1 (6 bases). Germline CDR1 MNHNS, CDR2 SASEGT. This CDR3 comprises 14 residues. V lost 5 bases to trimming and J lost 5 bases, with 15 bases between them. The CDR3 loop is CASSPLGAGYGYTF. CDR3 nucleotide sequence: TGTGCCAGCAGTCCCCTGGGGGCCGGGTATGGCTACACCTTC.

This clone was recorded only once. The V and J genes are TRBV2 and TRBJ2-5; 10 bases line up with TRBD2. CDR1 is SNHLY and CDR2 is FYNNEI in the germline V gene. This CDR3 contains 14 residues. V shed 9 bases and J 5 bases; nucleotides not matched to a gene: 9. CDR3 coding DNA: TGTGCCAGTAACAGCGGGGGGGCCCTGGAGACCCAGTACTTC. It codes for CASNSGGALETQYF. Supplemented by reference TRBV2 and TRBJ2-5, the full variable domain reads EPEVTQTPSHQVTQMGQEVILRCVPISNHLYFYWYRQILGQKVEFLVSFYNNEISEKSEIFDDQFSVERPDGSNFTLKIRSTKLEDSAMYFCASNSGGALETQYFGPGTRLLVL.

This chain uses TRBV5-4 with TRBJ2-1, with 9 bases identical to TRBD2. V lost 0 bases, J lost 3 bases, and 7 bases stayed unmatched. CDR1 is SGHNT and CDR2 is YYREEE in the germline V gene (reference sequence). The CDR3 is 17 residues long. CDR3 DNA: TGTGCCAGCAGCTTGGAATTAGCGGGGGCACTCTACAATGAGCAGTTCTTC. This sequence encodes CASSLELAGALYNEQFF.

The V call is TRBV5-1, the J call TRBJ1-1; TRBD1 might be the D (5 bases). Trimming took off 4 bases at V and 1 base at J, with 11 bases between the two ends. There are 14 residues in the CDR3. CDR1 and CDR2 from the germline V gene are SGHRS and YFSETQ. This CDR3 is CASSPDRGNTEAFF. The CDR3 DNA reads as TGCGCCAGCAGCCCCGACAGAGGGAACACTGAAGCTTTCTTT.

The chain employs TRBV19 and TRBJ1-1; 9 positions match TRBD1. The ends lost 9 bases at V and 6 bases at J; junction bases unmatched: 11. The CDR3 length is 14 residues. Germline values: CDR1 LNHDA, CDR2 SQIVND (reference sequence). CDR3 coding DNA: TGTGCCAGCCGGGACAGGGTATTAAACGCTGAAGCTTTCTTT. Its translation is CASRDRVLNAEAFF.

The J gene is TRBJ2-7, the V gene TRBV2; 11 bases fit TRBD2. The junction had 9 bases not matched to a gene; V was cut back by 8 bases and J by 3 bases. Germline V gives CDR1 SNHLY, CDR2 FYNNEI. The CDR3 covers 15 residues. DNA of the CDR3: TGTGCCAGCCTCTCACAACTAGCGGGGGTCTACGAGCAGTACTTC. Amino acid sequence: CASLSQLAGVYEQYF.

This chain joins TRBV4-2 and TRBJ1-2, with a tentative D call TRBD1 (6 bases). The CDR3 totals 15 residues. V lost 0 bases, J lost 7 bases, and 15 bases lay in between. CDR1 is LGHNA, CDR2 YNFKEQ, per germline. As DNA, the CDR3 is TGTGCCAGCAGCCAAGATCAACAGGGAGCTGGTGGCTACACCTTC. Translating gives CASSQDQQGAGGYTF.

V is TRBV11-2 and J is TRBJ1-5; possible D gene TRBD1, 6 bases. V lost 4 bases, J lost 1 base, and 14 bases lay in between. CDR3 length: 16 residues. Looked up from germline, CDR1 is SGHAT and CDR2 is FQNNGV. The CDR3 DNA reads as TGTGCCAGCAGCTCGATACAGGGACGGAGCAATCAGCCCCAGCATTTT. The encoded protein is CASSSIQGRSNQPQHF.

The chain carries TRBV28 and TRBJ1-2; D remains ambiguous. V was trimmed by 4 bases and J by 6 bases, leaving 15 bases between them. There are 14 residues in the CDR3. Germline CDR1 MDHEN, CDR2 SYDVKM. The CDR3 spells CASSSHPTLNGYTF. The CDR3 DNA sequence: TGTGCCAGCAGTTCCCACCCTACGCTGAATGGCTACACCTTC.

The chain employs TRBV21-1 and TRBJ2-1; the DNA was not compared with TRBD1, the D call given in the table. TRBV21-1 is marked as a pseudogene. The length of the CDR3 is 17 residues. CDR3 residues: CASSKSPGQGWYNEQFF. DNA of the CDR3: TGTGCCAGCAGCAAATCACCGGGACAGGGGTGGTACAATGAGCAGTTCTTC.

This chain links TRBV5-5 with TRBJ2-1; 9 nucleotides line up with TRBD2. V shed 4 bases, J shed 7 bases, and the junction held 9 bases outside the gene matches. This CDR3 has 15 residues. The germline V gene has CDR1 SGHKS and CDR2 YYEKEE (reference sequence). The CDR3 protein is CASSLIRTSANEQFF. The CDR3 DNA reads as TGTGCCAGCAGCCTTATAAGGACTAGCGCTAATGAGCAGTTCTTC.

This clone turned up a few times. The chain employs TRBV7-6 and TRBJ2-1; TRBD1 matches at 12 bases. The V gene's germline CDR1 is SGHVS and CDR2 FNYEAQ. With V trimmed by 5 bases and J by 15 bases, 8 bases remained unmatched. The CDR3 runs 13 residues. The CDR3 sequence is CASSKTGTGGLFF. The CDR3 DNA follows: TGTGCCAGCAGCAAGACCGGGACAGGGGGCCTGTTCTTC.

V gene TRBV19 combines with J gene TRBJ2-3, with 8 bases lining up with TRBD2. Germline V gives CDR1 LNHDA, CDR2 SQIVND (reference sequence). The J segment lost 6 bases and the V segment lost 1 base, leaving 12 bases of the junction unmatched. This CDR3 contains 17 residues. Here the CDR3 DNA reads TGTGCCAGTAGTATAGCGGCGGGGGGTAACGTCCTGGATACGCAGTATTTT. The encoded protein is CASSIAAGGNVLDTQYF. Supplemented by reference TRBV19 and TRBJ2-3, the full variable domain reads DGGITQSPKYLFRKEGQNVTLSCEQNLNHDAMYWYRQDPGQGLRLIYYSQIVNDFQKGDIAEGYSVSREKKESFPLTVTSAQKNPTAFYLCASSIAAGGNVLDTQYFGPGTRLTVL.